This entry describes one T cell receptor (beta chain). Its specificity is not known. This sample was included in a study of memory CD4+ T cells and cytomegalovirus serostatus. Whole-study context: Healthy Belgian adult donors included about nine CMV-positive and 24 CMV-negative people.

The sort gate was single viable CD3+CD4+CD8-CD45RO+ cells for memory CD4+ T cells. Overall study results and limits: Each of approximately 61 CMV-associated TCRbeta sequences occurred in one to five individuals. The CMV-associated TCR signature appears largely within the CD4+ memory repertoire.

The assay was immunoSEQ multiplex PCR, and TCRdb's table has in-frame clones only and misses some. The table lists under 55,000 clones, 65% to 80% of them singletons. V dropped 5 bases and J dropped 6 bases, with 17 bases sitting between them. The germline V gene encodes CDR1 SQVTM and CDR2 ANQGSEA. This CDR3 spans 13 amino acids. Sequencing input: memory CD4+ T cells from blood. This TCR came from an adult in good health and CMV-seropositive. The chain employs TRBV29-1 and TRBJ2-7; D not resolved. This CDR3 is CSVSRTGDGEQYF. The CDR3 DNA sequence: TGCAGCGTTTCACGGACCGGCGACGGCGAGCAGTACTTC.